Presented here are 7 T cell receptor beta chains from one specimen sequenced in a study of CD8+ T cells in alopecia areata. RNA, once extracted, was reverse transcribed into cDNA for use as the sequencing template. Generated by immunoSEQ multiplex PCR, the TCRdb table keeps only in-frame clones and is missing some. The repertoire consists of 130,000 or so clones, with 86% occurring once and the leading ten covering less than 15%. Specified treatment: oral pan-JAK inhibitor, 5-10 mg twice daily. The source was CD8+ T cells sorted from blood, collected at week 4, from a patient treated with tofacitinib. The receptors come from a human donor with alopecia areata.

CDR3 residues: CASSSSGHEQYF. The DNA for the CDR3 is TGTGCCAGCAGTTCTAGCGGCCACGAGCAGTACTTC. The chain has TRBV2 and TRBJ2-5; 7 bases fit TRBD2. The DNA end is more similar to TRBJ2-7, so the J call may be wrong. Germline CDR1 SNHLY, CDR2 FYNNEI. The CDR3 is made up of 12 amino acids.

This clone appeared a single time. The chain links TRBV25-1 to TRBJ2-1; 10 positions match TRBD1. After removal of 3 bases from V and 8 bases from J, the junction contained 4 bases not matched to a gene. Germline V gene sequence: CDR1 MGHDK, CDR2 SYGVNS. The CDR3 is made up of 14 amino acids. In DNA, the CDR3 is TGTGCCAGCAGTGACAGACAGGGGGCGGATGAGCAGTTCTTC. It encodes CASSDRQGADEQFF.

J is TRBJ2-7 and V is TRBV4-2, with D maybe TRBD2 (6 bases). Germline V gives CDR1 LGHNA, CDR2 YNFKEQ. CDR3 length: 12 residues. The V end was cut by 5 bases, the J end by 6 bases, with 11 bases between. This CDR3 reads CASSGGGIEQYF. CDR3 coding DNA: TGTGCCAGCAGCGGTGGAGGGATCGAGCAGTACTTC.

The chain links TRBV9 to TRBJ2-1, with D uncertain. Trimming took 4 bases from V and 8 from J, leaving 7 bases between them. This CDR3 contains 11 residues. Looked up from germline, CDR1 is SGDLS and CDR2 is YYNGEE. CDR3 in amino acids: CASSSDDEQFF. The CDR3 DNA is TGTGCCAGCAGCAGCGATGATGAGCAGTTCTTC.

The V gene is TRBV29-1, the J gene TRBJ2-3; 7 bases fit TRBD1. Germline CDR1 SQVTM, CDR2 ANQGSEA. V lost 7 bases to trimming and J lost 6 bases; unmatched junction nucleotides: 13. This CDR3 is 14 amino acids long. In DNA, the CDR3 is TGCAGCGCACCCAGGGGGACCGGTAGTGATACGCAGTATTTT. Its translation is CSAPRGTGSDTQYF.

The CDR3 protein is CASSYSGGSGANVLTF. Here the CDR3 DNA reads TGTGCCAGCAGTTACTCGGGGGGCTCTGGGGCCAACGTCCTGACTTTC. The rearrangement uses TRBV6-5 and TRBJ2-6; tentative D call: TRBD2 (6 bases). Per germline, CDR1 MNHEY and CDR2 SVGAGI. CDR3 length: 16 residues. V dropped 0 bases and J dropped 0 bases, with 6 bases sitting between them.

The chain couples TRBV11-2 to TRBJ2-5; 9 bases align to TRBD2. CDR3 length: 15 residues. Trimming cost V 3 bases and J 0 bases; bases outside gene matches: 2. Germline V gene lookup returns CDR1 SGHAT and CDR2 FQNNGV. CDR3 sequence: CASSLTSGYQETQYF. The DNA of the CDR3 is TGTGCCAGCAGCTTGACTAGCGGCTACCAAGAGACCCAGTACTTC.